The present entry profiles one T cell receptor beta chain with its context. Its specificity is unknown. The sample originates from a study of T cell repertoires in ileal Crohn's disease. For the study at large: Operated complications were stricturing disease (approximately 61%) and penetrating disease (approximately 39%).

Study-level findings and limits: Clonal expansions were more frequent in active smokers than non-smokers at surgery.

The table came from immunoSEQ multiplex PCR; TCRdb's copy has only in-frame clones and leaves some out. The sample holds 15,000 to 20,000 clones; under 80% are singletons and the top ten take around 5%. The junction had 8 bases not matched to a gene; V was cut back by 5 bases and J by 6 bases. This CDR3 spans 15 amino acids. The V gene's germline CDR1 is SGHNT and CDR2 YENEEA. The specimen sequenced was ileal tissue. The chain has TRBV11-3 and TRBJ2-3; TRBD2 matches 10 bases. The receptor was isolated from an adult with Crohn's disease. The DNA for the CDR3 is TGTGCCAGCAGCACGCTAGCGGGAGTCCCCGATACGCAGTATTTT. It codes for CASSTLAGVPDTQYF.